The 28 T cell receptor beta chains below were found in one sample sequenced in a study of blood T cells in healthy people across ages. It was with a sample-barcoded 5' primer and a J-beta primer mix that a second PCR of roughly 7 to 12 cycles was run. TCRdb fed the 5' RACE reads into MiXCR, producing one record per CDR3 protein. The profile covers 1.8 million or so distinct CDR3 sequences, with 30% to 40% appearing a single time and roughly 23% taken by the ten largest. Sequencing was done on a sample of blood. These receptors were obtained from a human donor in good health.

In DNA form, the CDR3 reads TGTGCCAGCAGCTCCCGGGTCCCGAGCTCCTACGAGCAGTACTTC. This gives the protein CASSSRVPSSYEQYF. The V and J genes are TRBV5-6 and TRBJ2-7; D uncertain. V shed 3 bases and J shed 0 bases, with 13 bases lying between them. In germline, CDR1 is SGHDT, CDR2 YYEEEE. The CDR3 loop spans 15 amino acids.

The CDR3 DNA sequence: TGCGCCAGCAGCCAAGTACCCATGGTAAGCTCCTACAATGAGCAGTTCTTC. It is translated as CASSQVPMVSSYNEQFF. This chain joins TRBV4-3 and TRBJ2-1, with D unclear. V lost 1 base, J lost 0 bases, and 13 bases lay in between. Germline V gene sequence: CDR1 LGHNA, CDR2 YSLEER. The length of the CDR3 is 17 residues.

This clonotype was seen at least ten times. The chain uses TRBV4-2 and TRBJ1-2; D is unresolved. The CDR3 has 14 residues. Germline V gene lookup returns CDR1 LGHNA and CDR2 YNFKEQ. V lost 0 bases to trimming and J lost 2 bases, with 7 bases between them. The CDR3 nucleotides are TGTGCCAGCAGCCAAGATGGCGGAAACTATGGCTACACCTTC. Protein sequence: CASSQDGGNYGYTF.

The gene calls are TRBV5-4 and TRBJ2-7, with a tentative D call TRBD2 (5 bases). The CDR3 has 13 residues. Between the trimmed V and J ends, which lost 3 bases and 6 bases, there was a span of 13 bases. The V gene's germline CDR1 is SGHNT and CDR2 YYREEE (reference sequence). The CDR3 DNA is TGTGCCAGCAGCTCAAATTGGGGAGTCGAGCAGTACTTC. Translation gives CASSSNWGVEQYF.

The genes are TRBV7-2 and TRBJ1-4, with 9 bases that match TRBD1. This CDR3 has 15 amino acids. V dropped 1 base and J dropped 8; count of bases not matched to a gene: 5. Germline V lookup: CDR1 SGHTA, CDR2 FQGNSA. In nucleotides, the CDR3 is TGTGCCAGCAGCTTAGTTGGACAGGGGTGGGAAAAACTGTTTTTT. Translation: CASSLVGQGWEKLFF.

This clonotype was picked up a small number of times. V is TRBV6-1 and J is TRBJ2-1, with D perhaps TRBD2 (6 bases). V lost 2 bases and J lost 2, with 13 bases in between. This CDR3 has 16 amino acids. CDR1 is MNHNS, CDR2 SASEGT, per germline. Here the CDR3 reads CASSEYAGPPYNEQFF. The CDR3 bases are TGTGCCAGCAGTGAATATGCGGGGCCTCCCTACAATGAGCAGTTCTTC.

V and J are TRBV20-1 and TRBJ2-7, with 7 bases aligning to TRBD1. The DNA end favors TRBJ2-5, so the J call may be wrong. The CDR3 contains 14 residues. Germline values: CDR1 DFQATT, CDR2 SNEGSKA (reference sequence). The CDR3 spells CSAVEEYRGETQYF. The CDR3, as DNA: TGCAGTGCTGTGGAGGAATACAGGGGCGAGACCCAGTACTTC.

This clonotype was seen a handful of times. Here the CDR3 DNA reads TGCAGTGCTAGGACCTACGTAAAGGCGAAAACCGGGGCAAACTCCTACGAGCAGTACTTC. Translated, it gives CSARTYVKAKTGANSYEQYF. This chain links TRBV20-1 with TRBJ2-4; D possibly matches TRBD1 or TRBD2 (5 bases each). The J call may be faulty, since TRBJ2-7 better matches the DNA end. The CDR3 sequence is 20 residues long. Germline V CDR1 and CDR2: DFQATT, SNEGSKA (reference sequence).

V and J are TRBV12-3 or TRBV12-4 and TRBJ1-6, with D possibly TRBD1 on 5 matching bases. The germline V and J ends were trimmed by 6 bases and 5 bases, with 14 bases remaining between them. This CDR3 region has 15 residues. CDR3 amino acids: CASSLLGRDNSPLHF. DNA of the CDR3: TGTGCCAGCAGCCTCCTGGGCAGGGATAATTCACCCCTCCACTTT.

This clonotype was detected once. The chain joins TRBV4-1 to TRBJ2-5, with a possible D match to TRBD1 (5 bases). The V end lost 2 bases, the J end lost 0 bases, and 10 bases lay between the germline ends. The CDR3 loop spans 15 amino acids. Per the germline V gene, CDR1 is MGHRA and CDR2 is YSYEKL. The DNA for the CDR3 is TGCGCCAGCAGCCAAAGGACACCTTACCAAGAGACCCAGTACTTC. The encoded protein is CASSQRTPYQETQYF.

Worth noting for this clonotype: A single base separates this from a much larger clone, so it may be a read error. The V gene is TRBV7-6, the J gene TRBJ1-2, with 9 bases fitting TRBD1. CDR1 and CDR2 from the germline V gene are SGHVS and FNYEAQ. The CDR3 length is 13 residues. The V and J ends lost 5 bases and 6 bases, in that order; junction bases with no gene match: 4. CDR3 in DNA: TGTGCCAGCAGCAACGGACAGGGGAATGGCTACACCTTC. As protein: CASSNGQGNGYTF.

The V gene is TRBV6-5, the J gene TRBJ2-7; D remains ambiguous. V was cut by 11 bases and J by 3 bases, with 14 bases left in between. The CDR3 length is 12 residues. Germline values: CDR1 MNHEY, CDR2 SVGAGI. The CDR3 DNA reads TGTGCCGCCAGAACTTCTAGCTACGAGCAGTACTTC. Its translation: CAARTSSYEQYF.

This clonotype came up a few times. V and J are TRBV15 and TRBJ1-4; weak D call: TRBD1 (5 bases). The germline V gene encodes CDR1 LNHNV and CDR2 YYDKDF (reference sequence). V gave up 2 bases and J gave up 8 bases, with 21 bases separating them. The CDR3 is made up of 17 amino acids. This chain's CDR3 is CATSRPPSWEDSEKLFF. The CDR3 nucleotides read TGTGCCACCAGCAGACCTCCGAGTTGGGAAGACAGCGAAAAACTGTTTTTT.

A few counts support this clonotype. This chain connects TRBV7-8 to TRBJ2-3; D gene unclear. The CDR3 runs to 16 residues. Trimming removed 5 bases at V and 5 bases at J, with 20 bases between. From germline, CDR1 is SGHVS and CDR2 FQNEAQ. As DNA, the CDR3 is TGTGCCAGCAGCCAGAGGTCAGGAGTGAAAGAAGATACGCAGTATTTT. Residues: CASSQRSGVKEDTQYF.

The chain uses TRBV12-3 or TRBV12-4 and TRBJ2-5, with TRBD1 matching over 7 bases. The J call may be in error: the DNA end matches TRBJ2-7 better. The CDR3 totals 15 residues. CDR3 region: CASSLSDDRDYEQYF. The CDR3 nucleotides read TGTGCCAGCAGTTTATCGGATGACAGGGACTACGAGCAGTACTTC.

The V and J genes are TRBV6-2 or TRBV6-3 and TRBJ2-7, with a weak D call TRBD1 (5 bases). Trimming took 5 bases from V and 2 from J, leaving 16 bases between them. Germline CDR1 is MNHEY and CDR2 is SVGEGT. This CDR3 contains 15 residues. CDR3 in DNA: TGTGCCAGCAGTAAGAATATTCAGGGTACCTACGAGCAGTACTTC. Protein product: CASSKNIQGTYEQYF.

This clonotype has more than one count but fewer than ten. The chain combines TRBV4-1 with TRBJ2-7, with D perhaps matching TRBD1 or TRBD2 (5 bases each). This CDR3 contains 17 residues. The germline gives CDR1 MGHRA, CDR2 YSYEKL. V dropped 1 base and J dropped 2 bases, with 18 bases sitting between them. DNA for the CDR3: TGCGCCAGCAGCCAAGCGATAGGGGACCTCCAAACCTACGAGCAGTACTTC. This gives the protein CASSQAIGDLQTYEQYF.

This clonotype was counted once. The chain employs TRBV7-2 and TRBJ1-2, with 7 bases aligning to TRBD1. The CDR3 extends over 14 amino acids. The J segment lost 10 bases and the V segment lost 7 bases, leaving 15 bases of the junction unmatched. Germline-derived CDR1 and CDR2 are SGHTA and FQGNSA. Here the CDR3 DNA reads TGTGCCAGCACTACCCCGGAGGGGGCGGGTGACTACACCTTC. Residues: CASTTPEGAGDYTF.

This clonotype turned up a few times. The CDR3 loop reads CAISGDGTYEQYF. CDR3 nucleotides: TGTGCCATCAGTGGAGACGGGACCTACGAGCAGTACTTC. The chain has TRBV10-3 and TRBJ2-7; possible D gene TRBD2, 5 bases. CDR3 length: 13 residues. Germline V lookup: CDR1 ENHRY, CDR2 SYGVKD. Between the trimmed V and J ends, which lost 4 bases and 2 bases, there was a span of 9 bases.

The chain joins TRBV5-1 to TRBJ2-5, with D possibly being TRBD2 (7 bases). V was clipped by 0 bases and J by 5 bases, with 14 bases between them. The CDR3 totals 15 residues. Germline V gene sequence: CDR1 SGHRS, CDR2 YFSETQ. CDR3 coding DNA: TGCGCCAGCAGCTTGGAGGTGGGGGGGCCCGAGACCCAGTACTTC. Amino acid sequence: CASSLEVGGPETQYF.

This clonotype appeared a few times. The V gene is TRBV5-1, the J gene TRBJ1-4; the match to TRBD1 covers 7 bases. This CDR3 has 15 residues. V lost 2 bases to trimming and J lost 6 bases; unmatched junction nucleotides: 7. Germline V gene lookup returns CDR1 SGHRS and CDR2 YFSETQ. The CDR3 DNA reads TGCGCCAGCAGCTTCCTGGCAGGGGGTGATGAAAAACTGTTTTTT. This codes for CASSFLAGGDEKLFF.

This clonotype came up many times. This chain links TRBV12-5 with TRBJ2-1; possibly TRBD1 for D (6 bases). There are 15 residues in the CDR3. Between the trimmed V and J ends, which lost 2 bases and 6 bases, there was a span of 14 bases. Germline V gives CDR1 LGHNT, CDR2 FRNRAP. CDR3 sequence (DNA): TGTGCTAGTGGTTTGCTCCCAAGAGGGGGCAATGAGCAGTTCTTC. It yields the protein CASGLLPRGGNEQFF.

The chain has TRBV4-2 and TRBJ2-4, with 8 bases aligning to TRBD1. The CDR3 sequence is 20 residues long. The germline V gene encodes CDR1 LGHNA and CDR2 YNFKEQ. Losses at the gene ends were 0 bases for V and 3 bases for J; bases not matched to a gene: 16. The CDR3 nucleotides read TGTGCCAGCAGCCAAGAGTGGGAAGGACAGGGAAGGCTTGGCAAAAACATTCAGTACTTC. Translated, it gives CASSQEWEGQGRLGKNIQYF.

To note about this clonotype: Mismatch with germline at one junction end may stem from a read error. This chain uses TRBV9 with TRBJ2-1; D ambiguous. The CDR3 extends over 16 amino acids. Germline-derived CDR1 and CDR2 are SGDLS and YYNGEE. CDR3 residues: CASSNHRAQGSNERFF. In DNA, the CDR3 is TGTGCCAGCAGCAACCACCGGGCCCAAGGGTCCAATGAGCGGTTCTTC.

The chain recombines TRBV20-1 with TRBJ2-5; 8 nucleotides line up with TRBD2. The CDR3 sequence is 14 residues long. V shed 6 bases, J shed 11 bases, and the junction held 17 bases outside the gene matches. Germline CDR1 is DFQATT and CDR2 is SNEGSKA (reference sequence). Here the CDR3 DNA reads TGCAGTGCCACCGGGGGCCCACCCGGGGGGGAGCAGTACTTC. Amino acids: CSATGGPPGGEQYF.

The chain combines TRBV27 with TRBJ2-1; a possible D gene is TRBD2 (6 bases). The CDR3 contains 14 residues. Germline CDR1 and CDR2: MNHEY and SMNVEV (reference sequence). The germline V and J ends were trimmed by 6 bases and 12 bases, with 21 bases remaining between them. CDR3 in DNA: TGTGCCAGCAGGACCGGCCCGGGCGGGACTGGGCAGTTCTTC. It translates to CASRTGPGGTGQFF.

DNA of the CDR3: TGTGCCAGTAGTATAAGGGGACATTGGACAGATACGCAGTATTTT. This codes for CASSIRGHWTDTQYF. The rearrangement joins TRBV19 to TRBJ2-3; maybe TRBD1 (6 bases). The ends were cut back, 2 bases at V and 3 bases at J, with 12 bases in the middle. Germline CDR1 and CDR2: LNHDA and SQIVND (reference sequence). The CDR3 totals 15 residues.

DNA of the CDR3: TGTGCTAGCCTCGAATACAATGAGCAGTTCTTC. It codes for CASLEYNEQFF. This chain joins TRBV12-5 and TRBJ2-1, with D uncertain. The length of the CDR3 is 11 residues. Germline CDR1 reads LGHNT; CDR2 reads FRNRAP. The V and J ends lost 9 bases and 4 bases respectively, with 7 bases between them.